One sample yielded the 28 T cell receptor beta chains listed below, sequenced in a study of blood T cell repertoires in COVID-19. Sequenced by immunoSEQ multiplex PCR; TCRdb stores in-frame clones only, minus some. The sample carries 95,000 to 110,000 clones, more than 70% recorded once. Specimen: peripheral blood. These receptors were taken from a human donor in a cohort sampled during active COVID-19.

DNA for the CDR3: TGCGCCAGCAGCCAAGATTCGGGCAGGGGAGGAAACACCATATATTTT. This codes for CASSQDSGRGGNTIYF. The rearrangement uses TRBV4-3 and TRBJ1-3; TRBD1 might be the D (6 bases). Germline V gene lookup returns CDR1 LGHNA and CDR2 YSLEER. CDR3 length: 16 amino acids. The V end was cut by 0 bases, the J end by 4 bases, with 13 bases between.

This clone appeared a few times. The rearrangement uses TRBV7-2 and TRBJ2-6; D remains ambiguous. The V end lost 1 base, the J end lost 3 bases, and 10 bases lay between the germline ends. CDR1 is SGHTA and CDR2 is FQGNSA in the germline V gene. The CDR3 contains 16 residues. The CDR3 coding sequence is TGTGCCAGCAGCTTAGTAGTCTTGATTGGGGCCAACGTCCTGACTTTC. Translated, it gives CASSLVVLIGANVLTF.

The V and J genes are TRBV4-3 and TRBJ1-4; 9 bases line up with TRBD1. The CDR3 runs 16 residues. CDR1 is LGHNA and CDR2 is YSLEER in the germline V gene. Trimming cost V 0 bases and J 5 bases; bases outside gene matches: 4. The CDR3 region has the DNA TGCGCCAGCAGCCAAGATCTAGGACAGGGGAATGAAAAACTGTTTTTT. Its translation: CASSQDLGQGNEKLFF.

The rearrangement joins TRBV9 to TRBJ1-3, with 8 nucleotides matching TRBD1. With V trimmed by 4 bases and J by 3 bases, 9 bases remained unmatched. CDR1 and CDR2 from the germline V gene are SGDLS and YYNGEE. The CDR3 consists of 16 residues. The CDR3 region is CASSSRQGSFGNTIYF. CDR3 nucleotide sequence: TGTGCCAGCAGCTCTCGACAGGGGAGTTTTGGAAACACCATATATTTT.

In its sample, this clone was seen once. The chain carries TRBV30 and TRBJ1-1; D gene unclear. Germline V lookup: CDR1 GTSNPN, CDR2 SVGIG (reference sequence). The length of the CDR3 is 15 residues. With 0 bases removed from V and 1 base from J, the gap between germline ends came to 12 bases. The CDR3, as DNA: TGTGCCTGGAGTGTACCTACTTTGCAGAACACTGAAGCTTTCTTT. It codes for CAWSVPTLQNTEAFF.

CDR3 in DNA: TGCGCCAGCAGCTTAAGGGACAGGAACACTGAAGCTTTCTTT. Residues: CASSLRDRNTEAFF. The chain employs TRBV5-1 and TRBJ1-1; 7 positions agree with TRBD1. The V and J ends lost 2 bases and 1 base, in that order; junction bases with no gene match: 2. Germline values: CDR1 SGHRS, CDR2 YFSETQ. This CDR3 spans 14 amino acids.

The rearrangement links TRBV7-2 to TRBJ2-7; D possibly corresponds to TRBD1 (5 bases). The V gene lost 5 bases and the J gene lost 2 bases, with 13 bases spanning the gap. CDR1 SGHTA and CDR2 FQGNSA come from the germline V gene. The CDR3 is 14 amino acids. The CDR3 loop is CASSPPDKTYEQYF. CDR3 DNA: TGTGCCAGCAGCCCCCCGGACAAGACCTACGAGCAGTACTTC.

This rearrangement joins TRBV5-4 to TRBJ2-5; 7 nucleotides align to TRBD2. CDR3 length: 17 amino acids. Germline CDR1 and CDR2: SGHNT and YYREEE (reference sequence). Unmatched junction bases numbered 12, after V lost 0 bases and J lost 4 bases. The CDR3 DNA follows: TGTGCCAGCAGCTTGGGGCTAGCGGAAGCCAGAGGAGAGACCCAGTACTTC. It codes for CASSLGLAEARGETQYF.

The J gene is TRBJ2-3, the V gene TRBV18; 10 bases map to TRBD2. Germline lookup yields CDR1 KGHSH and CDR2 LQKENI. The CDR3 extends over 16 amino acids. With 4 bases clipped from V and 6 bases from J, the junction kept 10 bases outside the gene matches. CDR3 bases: TGTGCCAGCTCACGCGGCGCTAGCGGGAGCGCGGATACGCAGTATTTT. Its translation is CASSRGASGSADTQYF.

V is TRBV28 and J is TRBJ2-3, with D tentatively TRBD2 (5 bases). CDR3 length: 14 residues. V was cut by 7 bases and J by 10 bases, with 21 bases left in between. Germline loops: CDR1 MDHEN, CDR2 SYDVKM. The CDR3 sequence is CASTSPSEALPQYF. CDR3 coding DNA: TGTGCCAGCACCAGCCCCTCGGAGGCCCTGCCGCAGTATTTT.

The chain's CDR3 is CASSQDRREGTGELFF. CDR3 sequence (DNA): TGCGCCAGCAGCCAAGATCGGCGGGAGGGCACCGGGGAGCTGTTTTTT. The chain is built from TRBV4-1 and TRBJ2-2, with 9 nucleotides matching TRBD2. In germline, CDR1 is MGHRA, CDR2 YSYEKL. The trim removed 0 bases at V and 4 bases at J, leaving 3 bases unmatched. The CDR3 runs to 16 residues.

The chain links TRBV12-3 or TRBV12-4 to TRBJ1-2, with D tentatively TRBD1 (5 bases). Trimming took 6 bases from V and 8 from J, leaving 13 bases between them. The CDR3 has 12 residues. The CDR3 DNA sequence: TGTGCCAGCAGGGTGGCAGGGAACGGCTACACCTTC. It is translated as CASRVAGNGYTF.

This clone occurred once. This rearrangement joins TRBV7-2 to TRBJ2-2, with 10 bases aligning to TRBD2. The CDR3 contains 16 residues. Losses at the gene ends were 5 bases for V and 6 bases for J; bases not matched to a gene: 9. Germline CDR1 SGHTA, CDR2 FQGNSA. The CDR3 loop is CASSAGLAGVAGELFF. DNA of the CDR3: TGTGCCAGCAGCGCGGGGCTAGCGGGAGTGGCCGGGGAGCTGTTTTTT.

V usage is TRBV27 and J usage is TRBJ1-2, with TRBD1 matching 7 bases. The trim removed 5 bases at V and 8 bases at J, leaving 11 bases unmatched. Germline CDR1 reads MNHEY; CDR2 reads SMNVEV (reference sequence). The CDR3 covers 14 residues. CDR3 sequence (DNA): TGTGCCAGCAGTGCCGCGGACAGGAACTGGGGCTACACCTTC. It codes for CASSAADRNWGYTF.

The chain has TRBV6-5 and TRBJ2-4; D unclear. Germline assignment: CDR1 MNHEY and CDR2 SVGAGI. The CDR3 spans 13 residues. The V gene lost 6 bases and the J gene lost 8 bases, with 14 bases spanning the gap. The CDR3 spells CASRLNYADIQYF. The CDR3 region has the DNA TGTGCCAGCAGGCTCAATTATGCGGACATTCAGTACTTC.

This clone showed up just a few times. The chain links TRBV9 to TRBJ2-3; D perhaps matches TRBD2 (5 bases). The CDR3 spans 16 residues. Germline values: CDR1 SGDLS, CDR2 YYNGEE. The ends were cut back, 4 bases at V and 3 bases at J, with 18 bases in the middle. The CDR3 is CASSLLGLTSTDTQYF. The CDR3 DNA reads TGTGCCAGCAGCTTATTAGGACTCACTTCTACAGATACGCAGTATTTT.

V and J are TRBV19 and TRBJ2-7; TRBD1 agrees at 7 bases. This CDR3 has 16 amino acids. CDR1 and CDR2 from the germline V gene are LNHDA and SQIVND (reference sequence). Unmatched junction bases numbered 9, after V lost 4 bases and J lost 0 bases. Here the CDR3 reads CASSRGQINPSYEQYF. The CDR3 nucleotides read TGTGCCAGTAGTAGGGGACAGATAAATCCCTCCTACGAGCAGTACTTC.

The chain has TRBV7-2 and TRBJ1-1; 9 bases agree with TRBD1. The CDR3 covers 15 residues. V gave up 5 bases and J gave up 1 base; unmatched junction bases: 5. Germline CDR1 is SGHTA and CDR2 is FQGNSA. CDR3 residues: CASSTTGGRNTEAFF. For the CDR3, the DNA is TGTGCCAGCAGCACCACAGGGGGCCGGAACACTGAAGCTTTCTTT.

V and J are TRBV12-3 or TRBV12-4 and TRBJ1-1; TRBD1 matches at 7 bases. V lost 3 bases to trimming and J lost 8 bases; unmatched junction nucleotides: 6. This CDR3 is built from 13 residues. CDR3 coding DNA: TGTGCCAGCAGTTTGTCAGGGACAGCCGAAGCTTTCTTT. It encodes CASSLSGTAEAFF.

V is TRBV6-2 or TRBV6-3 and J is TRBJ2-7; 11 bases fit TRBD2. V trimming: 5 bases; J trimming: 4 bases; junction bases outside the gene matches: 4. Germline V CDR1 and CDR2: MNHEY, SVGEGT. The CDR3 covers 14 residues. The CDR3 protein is CASSVAGGPYEQYV. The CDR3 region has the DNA TGTGCCAGCAGTGTAGCGGGAGGGCCTTACGAGCAGTACGTC.

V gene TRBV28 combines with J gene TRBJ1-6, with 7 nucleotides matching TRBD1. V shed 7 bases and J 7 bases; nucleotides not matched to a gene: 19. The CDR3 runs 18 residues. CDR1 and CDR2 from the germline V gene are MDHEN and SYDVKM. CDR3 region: CASTPLSGQVVWNSPLHF. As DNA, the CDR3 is TGTGCCAGCACCCCACTCTCCGGACAGGTGGTTTGGAATTCACCCCTCCACTTT.

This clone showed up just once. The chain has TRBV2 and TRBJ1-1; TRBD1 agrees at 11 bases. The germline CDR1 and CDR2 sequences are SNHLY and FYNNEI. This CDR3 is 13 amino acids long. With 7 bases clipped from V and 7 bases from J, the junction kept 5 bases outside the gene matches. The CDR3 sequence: CASTGQGAVEAFF. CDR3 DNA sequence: TGTGCCAGCACCGGACAGGGGGCGGTTGAAGCTTTCTTT.

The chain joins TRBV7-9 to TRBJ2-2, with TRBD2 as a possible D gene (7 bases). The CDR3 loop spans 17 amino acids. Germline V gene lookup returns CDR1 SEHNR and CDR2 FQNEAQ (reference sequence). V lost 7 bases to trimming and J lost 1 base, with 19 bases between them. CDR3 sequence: CASTFIGGALNTGELFF. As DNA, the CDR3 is TGTGCCAGCACCTTTATAGGGGGGGCCCTGAACACCGGGGAGCTGTTTTTT.

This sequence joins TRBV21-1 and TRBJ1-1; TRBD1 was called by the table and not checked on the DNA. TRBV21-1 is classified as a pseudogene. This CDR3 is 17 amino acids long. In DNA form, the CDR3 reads TGTGCCAGCAGCAATGGGTCCACCGGGACAGGGAACACTGAAGCTTTCTTT. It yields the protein CASSNGSTGTGNTEAFF.

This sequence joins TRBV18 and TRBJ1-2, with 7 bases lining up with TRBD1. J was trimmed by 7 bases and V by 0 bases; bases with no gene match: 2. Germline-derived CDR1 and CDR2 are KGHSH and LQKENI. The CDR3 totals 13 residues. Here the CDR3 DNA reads TGTGCCAGCTCACCACCGGCAGGGGGTGGCTACACCTTC. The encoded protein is CASSPPAGGGYTF.

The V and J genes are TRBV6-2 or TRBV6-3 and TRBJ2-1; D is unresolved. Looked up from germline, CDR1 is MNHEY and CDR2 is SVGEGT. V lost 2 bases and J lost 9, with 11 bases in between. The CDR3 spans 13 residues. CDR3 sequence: CASSYTAGSEQFF. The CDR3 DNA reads TGTGCCAGCAGTTACACGGCAGGTAGTGAGCAGTTCTTC.

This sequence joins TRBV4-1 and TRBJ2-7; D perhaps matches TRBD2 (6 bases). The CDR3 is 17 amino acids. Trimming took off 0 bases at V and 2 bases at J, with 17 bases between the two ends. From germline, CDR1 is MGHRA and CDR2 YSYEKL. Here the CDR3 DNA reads TGCGCCAGCAGCCAAGAACGGCGCCCGCGGGAACCCTACGAGCAGTACGTC. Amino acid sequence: CASSQERRPREPYEQYV.

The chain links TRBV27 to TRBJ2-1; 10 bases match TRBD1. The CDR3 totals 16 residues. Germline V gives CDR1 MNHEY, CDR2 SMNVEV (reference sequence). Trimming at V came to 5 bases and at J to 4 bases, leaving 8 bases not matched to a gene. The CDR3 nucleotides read TGTGCCAGCAGTCCCGACAGGGGGCTACGATACAATGAGCAGTTCTTC. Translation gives CASSPDRGLRYNEQFF.